This T cell receptor (beta chain) was captured in a study of CD8+ T cells in alopecia areata (dated by TCRdb to 2017 to 2018). The study in broad terms: The study used high-throughput TCRbeta sequencing to examine T cell clonal expansion in alopecia areata, in both the C3H/HeJ mouse model and human patients. In humans, TCRbeta sequencing was performed on scalp tissue and on sorted CD4+ and CD8+ peripheral blood T cells from healthy controls and from patients with patchy or totalis/universalis alopecia areata. Clonality in the scalp was compared among normal scalp (n=4), patchy alopecia areata scalp (n=8), and alopecia totalis/universalis scalp (n=8). RNA was extracted with the PAXgene miRNA kit for fixed scalp, the miRNeasy kit for PBMCs, and the RNeasy kit for mouse skin. immunoSEQ multiplex PCR using 35 Vbeta forward primers and 13 Jbeta reverse primers was used to amplify TCRbeta CDR3 regions. Findings and caveats that apply to the study as a whole: Lesional scalp, especially in alopecia totalis/universalis, showed higher clonality and more expanded CD8+ clones than normal scalp, suggesting antigenic drive. Shared TCR sequences between patients were less evident than in mice, which may be partly attributable to HLA diversity in the patient population. Scalp TCR repertoire analysis is complicated because resident alphabeta T cells in normal human skin are also sequenced, whereas mouse skin is dominated by gammadelta T cells.

PBMCs were isolated by density centrifugation and stained for CD3, CD4 and CD8, after which CD4+ and CD8+ T cells were sorted on a FACSAria. Scalp biopsies and blood samples were provided by unaffected controls. Comments on this clone: There is no known antigen for this receptor. No clone much larger than this one lies a single base away; base qualities are absent.

The library was prepared using the immunoSEQ multiplex PCR assay. To provide template for TCR sequencing, every sample had RNA extracted and reverse transcribed into cDNA. First-strand cDNA was synthesized with SuperScript III using a 2:1 mix of oligo-dT and random hexamers. A synthetic immune receptor repertoire was used to assess amplification bias, and residual bias was removed computationally. The authors' analysis ran thus. Raw reads were preprocessed to remove errors, and CDR3 was defined by IMGT conventions from the conserved cysteine to phenylalanine. Clonality was computed as 1 minus the Shannon entropy, with the entropy normalized by log2 of the number of productive unique TCRs. Whether each scalp clone was CD4 or CD8 was inferred by checking scalp TCRbeta sequences against the CD4 and CD8 repertoires from sorted blood. TCRdb took over this immuneACCESS table, retaining in-frame rearrangements with V and J assigned. Such tables are incomplete; in checked studies, under half of the missing clones stem from an unresolved V gene, and the remainder is unexplained. V, J and clone size are those of that table, while D and trimming were read from the DNA. Present in this sample are 150,000 or so clones, around 57% of which were seen just once. Less than 5% of the sample is held by the ten biggest clonotypes.

The germline V gene (reference sequence) provides CDR1 GTSNPN and CDR2 SVGIG. The cysteine opens and the phenylalanine closes a CDR3 of 15 amino acids. Left in the record is the CDR3 DNA by itself, 45 bases read in frame from the first base. V lost 2 bases and J lost 0 bases; the stretch between them is 11 bases long. Here the chain combines TRBV30 and TRBJ2-1; TRBD1 is possibly the D segment (6 matching bases). Specimen: CD4+ T cells sorted from blood. This TCR came from a human donor in good health. In nucleotides, the sequence is TGTGCCTGGAGTACGGGGACAAGCTCCTACAATGAGCAGTTCTTC. It translates to CAWSTGTSSYNEQFF.